Shown below are 18 T cell receptor beta chains from a single sample sequenced in a study of identical twins (dated by TCRdb to about 2016). Library preparation employed 5' RACE. The listed sequencing device is Illumina HiSeq 2000. Clones were called with MiXCR by TCRdb after fastp trimmed the public reads at Q25, and only in-frame beta chains were retained. All rows with the same CDR3 protein become a single entry with the most common DNA and genes. This sample holds 450,000 to 600,000 distinct CDR3 sequences; 20% to 25% were observed only once. The ten largest clones capture approximately 0.5% of the sample. This sample was shared with a second study, whose subject was yellow fever vaccine responses in identical twins.

The sequenced sample consisted of CD4+ T cells sorted from blood. Source of these receptors: a woman under 30 in good health.

This chain connects TRBV7-9 to TRBJ2-7; the D gene could be TRBD1 or TRBD2 (5 bases each). Germline V lookup: CDR1 SEHNR, CDR2 FQNEAQ (reference sequence). V lost 5 bases and J lost 7, with 21 bases in between. This CDR3 comprises 15 residues. CDR3 sequence (DNA): TGTGCCAGCAGCCAGAAGACGGGACGACCCTGGGAGCAGTACTTC. Protein: CASSQKTGRPWEQYF.

The chain recombines TRBV2 with TRBJ1-1; D unclear. Germline values: CDR1 SNHLY, CDR2 FYNNEI. V lost 5 bases to trimming and J lost 5 bases, with 6 bases between them. This CDR3 spans 11 amino acids. CDR3 sequence: CASSTKTEAFF. The CDR3 DNA reads TGTGCCAGCAGTACTAAAACTGAAGCTTTCTTT.

The table lists this clonotype with a few counts. The CDR3 loop reads CASSTRQGSSNQPQHF. The DNA for the CDR3 is TGTGCCAGCAGTACTCGACAGGGATCGAGCAATCAGCCCCAGCATTTT. The chain joins TRBV27 to TRBJ1-5, with 7 bases that match TRBD1. In germline, CDR1 is MNHEY, CDR2 SMNVEV (reference sequence). V lost 5 bases to trimming and J lost 1 base; unmatched junction nucleotides: 8. This CDR3 spans 16 amino acids.

The chain has TRBV2 and TRBJ1-5; no clear D gene. V was trimmed by 6 bases and J by 9 bases, leaving 9 bases between them. Germline values: CDR1 SNHLY, CDR2 FYNNEI. This CDR3 contains 11 residues. CDR3 sequence: CASRDVGPQHF. For the CDR3, the DNA is TGTGCCAGCAGAGACGTTGGGCCCCAGCATTTT.

A few counts support this clonotype. V usage is TRBV7-9 and J usage is TRBJ1-2; D remains unclear. The germline gives CDR1 SEHNR, CDR2 FQNEAQ (reference sequence). Trimming left V 8 bases short and J 1 base short, with 5 bases between. The CDR3 runs 11 residues. The CDR3 region is CASARNYGYTF. The CDR3 DNA reads TGTGCCAGCGCTCGTAACTATGGCTACACCTTC. Based on the CDR3 plus reference TRBV7-9 and TRBJ1-2, the full variable domain is DTGVSQNPRHKITKRGQNVTFRCDPISEHNRLYWYRQTLGQGPEFLTYFQNEAQLEKSRLLSDRFSAERPKGSFSTLEIQRTEQGDSAMYLCASARNYGYTFGSGTRLTVV.

The rearrangement uses TRBV20-1 and TRBJ2-1, with TRBD2 identical over 9 bases. With V trimmed by 4 bases and J by 2 bases, 3 bases remained unmatched. The CDR3 runs to 14 residues. Germline V gives CDR1 DFQATT, CDR2 SNEGSKA (reference sequence). The CDR3 sequence is CSATSGKTYNEQFF. The CDR3 region has the DNA TGCAGTGCTACTAGCGGGAAGACCTACAATGAGCAGTTCTTC.

The table lists this clonotype with a count of one. V gene TRBV2 combines with J gene TRBJ1-5; 11 bases are a match to TRBD1. Germline V lookup: CDR1 SNHLY, CDR2 FYNNEI. V gave up 4 bases and J gave up 4 bases; unmatched junction bases: 6. The CDR3 has 16 residues. The CDR3 reads CASSGTGGSRNQPQHF. The DNA for the CDR3 is TGTGCCAGCAGTGGGACAGGGGGCAGTAGGAATCAGCCCCAGCATTTT. Full variable domain (remainder filled in from reference TRBV2 and TRBJ1-5): EPEVTQTPSHQVTQMGQEVILRCVPISNHLYFYWYRQILGQKVEFLVSFYNNEISEKSEIFDDQFSVERPDGSNFTLKIRSTKLEDSAMYFCASSGTGGSRNQPQHFGDGTRLSIL.

The chain uses TRBV20-1 and TRBJ1-5, with 7 positions matching TRBD1. In germline, CDR1 is DFQATT, CDR2 SNEGSKA (reference sequence). The CDR3 runs to 14 residues. The ends lost 6 bases at V and 6 bases at J; junction bases unmatched: 11. CDR3 protein: CSAVGTAGGQPQHF. CDR3 DNA: TGCAGTGCAGTCGGGACAGCGGGGGGTCAGCCCCAGCATTTT.

This clonotype was found a few times. This sequence joins TRBV7-9 and TRBJ2-1, with TRBD1 as a possible D gene (5 bases). CDR3 length: 14 amino acids. V shed 8 bases and J shed 1 base, with 12 bases lying between them. Germline V gene sequence: CDR1 SEHNR, CDR2 FQNEAQ (reference sequence). In nucleotides, the CDR3 is TGTGCCAGCTCAGGGCGTGGTTCCTACAATGAGCAGTTCTTC. This codes for CASSGRGSYNEQFF.

This sequence joins TRBV6-2 or TRBV6-3 and TRBJ1-1; no reliable D call. Germline loops: CDR1 MNHEY, CDR2 SVGEGT. Trimming left V 1 base short and J 1 base short, with 7 bases between. This CDR3 is built from 14 residues. The CDR3 protein is CASSYLGGNTEAFF. CDR3 nucleotide sequence: TGTGCCAGCAGTTACTTAGGAGGGAACACTGAAGCTTTCTTT.

The V call is TRBV20-1, the J call TRBJ2-5, with 7 nucleotides matching TRBD2. CDR1 and CDR2 from the germline V gene are DFQATT and SNEGSKA (reference sequence). This CDR3 has 15 residues. After removal of 1 base from V and 5 bases from J, the junction contained 10 bases not matched to a gene. The CDR3 DNA sequence: TGCAGTGCTAGAGGACCCACGGGGGGATGGGAGACCCAGTACTTC. This encodes CSARGPTGGWETQYF.

Only a few counts were recorded for this clonotype. The rearrangement joins TRBV7-7 to TRBJ2-7; D possibly corresponds to TRBD2 (6 bases). Per the germline V gene, CDR1 is SSHAT and CDR2 is FNYEAQ (reference sequence). This CDR3 contains 13 residues. V lost 2 bases and J lost 5, with 10 bases in between. The CDR3 DNA sequence: TGTGCCAGCAGCTTATCAGGGAGGCACGAGCAGTACGTC. This sequence encodes CASSLSGRHEQYV.

This clonotype was seen many times. The CDR3: CASSLLGDQETQYF. As DNA, the CDR3 is TGTGCCAGCAGTTTACTGGGGGACCAAGAGACCCAGTACTTC. This rearrangement joins TRBV12-3 or TRBV12-4 to TRBJ2-5, with D perhaps given as TRBD1 or TRBD2 (5 bases each). Trimming took 2 bases from V and 0 from J, leaving 7 bases between them. CDR3 length equals 14 residues.

This clonotype has just a few counts. The chain combines TRBV24-1 with TRBJ2-1; TRBD2 matches at 14 bases. The ends lost 6 bases at V and 10 bases at J; junction bases unmatched: 16. The CDR3 consists of 18 residues. Germline V lookup: CDR1 KGHDR, CDR2 SFDVKD. The CDR3, as DNA: TGTGCCACCAGTTCCACCCCGACTAGCGGGAGGGCCGGAGTAGAGCAGTTCTTC. Translating it yields CATSSTPTSGRAGVEQFF.

This chain uses TRBV5-1 with TRBJ2-3, with D unresolved. V lost 0 bases, J lost 4 bases, and 12 bases lay in between. The V gene's germline CDR1 is SGHRS and CDR2 YFSETQ. This CDR3 region has 15 residues. This chain's CDR3 is CASSLAGVLPDTQYF. The CDR3 coding sequence is TGCGCCAGCAGCTTGGCGGGCGTACTTCCAGATACGCAGTATTTT.

This sequence joins TRBV2 and TRBJ1-6; 9 bases align to TRBD1. With 7 bases clipped from V and 10 bases from J, the junction kept 11 bases outside the gene matches. The CDR3 has 15 amino acids. In germline, CDR1 is SNHLY, CDR2 FYNNEI. The DNA of the CDR3 is TGTGCCAGCAACCCAAAGGGGACAGGGAACTCACCCCTCCACTTT. It is translated as CASNPKGTGNSPLHF. Full variable domain (rest looked up from reference TRBV2 and TRBJ1-6): EPEVTQTPSHQVTQMGQEVILRCVPISNHLYFYWYRQILGQKVEFLVSFYNNEISEKSEIFDDQFSVERPDGSNFTLKIRSTKLEDSAMYFCASNPKGTGNSPLHFGNGTRLTVT.

V is TRBV12-3 or TRBV12-4 and J is TRBJ1-2; maybe TRBD1 (5 bases). This CDR3 comprises 14 residues. Between the trimmed V and J ends, which lost 3 bases and 5 bases, there was a span of 13 bases. CDR3 in amino acids: CASSFRRGRYGYTF. The CDR3, as DNA: TGTGCCAGCAGTTTCCGAAGGGGCCGGTATGGCTACACCTTC.

This clonotype was counted only a few times. The chain recombines TRBV24-1 with TRBJ1-5, with 11 bases matching TRBD1. With V trimmed by 4 bases and J by 6 bases, 7 bases remained unmatched. Germline assignment: CDR1 KGHDR and CDR2 SFDVKD. The CDR3 covers 16 residues. The CDR3 region has the DNA TGTGCCACCAGTGACACAGGACAGGGGGCAAGTCAGCCCCAGCATTTT. This translates into CATSDTGQGASQPQHF.